Listed here are 6 T cell receptor beta chains from one sample, sequenced in a study of CD8 T cells in Susac syndrome. RNA in amounts of about 0.5 to 1 ug was reverse transcribed with random hexamers. TCRdb re-called the immunoSEQ multiplex PCR reads through MiXCR, storing one row per CDR3 protein. The data hold roughly 160,000 distinct CDR3 sequences, with more than 95% observed a single time. The material sequenced was CD4+ T cells from PBMCs. All receptors come from a human donor with Susac syndrome.

This clonotype was detected once. This sequence joins TRBV9 and TRBJ2-5, with D possibly matching TRBD2 (7 bases). Germline CDR1 SGDLS, CDR2 YYNGEE. This CDR3 has 15 residues. The ends were cut back, 0 bases at V and 4 bases at J, with 13 bases in the middle. The CDR3 loop is CASSVATGGGETQYF. The CDR3 coding sequence is TGTGCCAGCAGCGTAGCTACGGGGGGCGGAGAGACCCAGTACTTC.

The chain carries TRBV3-1 and TRBJ2-7; 10 nucleotides match TRBD1. The ends lost 4 bases at V and 3 bases at J; junction bases unmatched: 6. Germline CDR1 LGHDT, CDR2 YNNKEL (reference sequence). The CDR3 extends over 15 amino acids. CDR3 coding DNA: TGTGCCAGCAGCCCTCCGGGACAGGGGTTCTACGAGCAGTACTTC. It codes for CASSPPGQGFYEQYF.

The chain is built from TRBV5-1 and TRBJ2-7, with D possibly TRBD1 on 6 matching bases. Germline CDR1 reads SGHRS; CDR2 reads YFSETQ. V lost 3 bases and J lost 7, with 14 bases in between. This CDR3 is 13 amino acids long. CDR3 amino acids: CASSSHRAEEQYF. The CDR3 DNA sequence: TGCGCCAGCAGCTCCCACAGGGCGGAAGAGCAGTACTTC.

This clonotype was seen just once. The chain has TRBV20-1 and TRBJ2-7; possibly TRBD1 for D (6 bases). The CDR3 covers 13 residues. Germline lookup yields CDR1 DFQATT and CDR2 SNEGSKA (reference sequence). V was clipped by 3 bases and J by 2 bases, with 11 bases between them. CDR3 amino acids: CSASSGATYEQYF. DNA of the CDR3: TGCAGTGCTAGTTCAGGGGCTACCTACGAGCAGTACTTC.

The J gene is TRBJ2-2, the V gene TRBV15; D not resolved. Germline V lookup: CDR1 LNHNV, CDR2 YYDKDF (reference sequence). The ends were cut back, 0 bases at V and 5 bases at J, with 13 bases in the middle. The CDR3 contains 16 residues. The CDR3, as DNA: TGTGCCACCAGCAGAGACTCGGACCCCTCGACCGGGGAGCTGTTTTTT. Translated: CATSRDSDPSTGELFF.

This clonotype is a singleton in its sample. This chain connects TRBV9 to TRBJ2-1; D gene uncertain. The germline V gene encodes CDR1 SGDLS and CDR2 YYNGEE. CDR3 length: 16 amino acids. V was pared by 0 bases and J by 4 bases, with 14 bases between. The CDR3 DNA is TGTGCCAGCAGCGTAGCTGAAAAGGCACGATACAATGAGCAGTTCTTC. It encodes CASSVAEKARYNEQFF.